The source of this T cell receptor beta chain is a study of regulatory T cells in long-lasting Graves disease. Sample time point: newly diagnosed GD, antithyroid drugs for less than 3 months. Isolated PBMC RNA provided the starting material for the TCR library. CDR3 length equals 14 residues. Germline CDR1 is KGHSY and CDR2 is FQNENV. V shed 4 bases and J shed 4 bases, with 13 bases lying between them. Study outcomes and limitations: Persistent Graves' patients showed reduced TCR diversity versus newly diagnosed patients.

This clonotype showed up many times. Its antigen remains unidentified. Assembly of TCR beta libraries relied on iRepertoire HTBI primers together with Arm-PCR of CDR3 regions. TCRdb redid the calling of the multiplex PCR reads with MiXCR, one entry per CDR3 protein. This table has around 320,000 distinct CDR3 sequences, over 15% appearing once. A further study also used this sample, focusing on T cells in Graves' hyperthyroidism and ophthalmopathy.

This clonotype originated in a middle-aged man with Graves disease. The V call is TRBV16, the J call TRBJ1-2; D gene unclear. The source material was peripheral blood mononuclear cells (PBMCs), sampled at new diagnosis, from a patient treated with antithyroid drugs. The CDR3 is CASSPGPSGYGYTF. CDR3 nucleotide sequence: TGTGCCAGCAGCCCCGGGCCTTCGGGCTATGGCTACACCTTC.